What follows are 14 T cell receptor beta chains derived from one specimen sequenced in a study of persistence of HIV-infected CD4 T cells. Their specific antigens are unknown. The stimulus was an HIV-1 Gag 15-mer peptide pool, about 1 ug/peptide/mL. Memory cells lacking CD40L and CD69 with high CD45RO were sorted. This was the immunoSEQ version 4 assay in survey mode. Profiled with immunoSEQ multiplex PCR; TCRdb holds only in-frame clones, not every one. The sample holds around 35,000 clones, around 86% seen once. The material sequenced was cultured CD4+ T cells from PBMCs, taken from a patient who received antiretroviral therapy. These receptors were taken from an adult with HIV. The donor label of this sample is uncertain.

This chain connects TRBV5-1 to TRBJ1-5; no definite D call. CDR1 and CDR2 (germline): SGHRS, YFSETQ. The CDR3 is 13 amino acids. The ends were cut back, 0 bases at V and 3 bases at J, with 4 bases in the middle. CDR3 amino acids: CASSLEVNQPQHF. The CDR3 DNA follows: TGCGCCAGCAGCTTGGAGGTCAATCAGCCCCAGCATTTT. The variable domain in full, with the rest retrieved from reference TRBV5-1 and TRBJ1-5, is KAGVTQTPRYLIKTRGQQVTLSCSPISGHRSVSWYQQTPGQGLQFLFEYFSETQRNKGNFPGRFSGRQFSNSRSEMNVSTLELGDSALYLCASSLEVNQPQHFGDGTRLSIL.

This chain joins TRBV2 and TRBJ2-5, with 8 bases identical to TRBD1. Germline assignment: CDR1 SNHLY and CDR2 FYNNEI. The CDR3 extends over 16 amino acids. V dropped 4 bases and J dropped 0; count of bases not matched to a gene: 7. The CDR3 here is CASSAPGQEYQETQYF. The CDR3 DNA sequence: TGTGCCAGCAGTGCCCCGGGACAGGAATACCAAGAGACCCAGTACTTC.

This sequence joins TRBV6-4 and TRBJ2-2; D may be TRBD1 or TRBD2 (5 bases each). V shed 5 bases and J shed 5 bases, with 15 bases lying between them. CDR3 size: 15 residues. The germline gives CDR1 MRHNA, CDR2 SNTAGT. In DNA, the CDR3 is TGTGCCAGCAGTCCCACAAGGGACGAAACCGGGGAGCTGTTTTTT. Protein sequence: CASSPTRDETGELFF.

The chain joins TRBV5-1 to TRBJ2-7; TRBD1 matches at 7 bases. The V segment lost 0 bases and the J segment 0 bases; nucleotides outside the gene matches: 0. The germline V gene encodes CDR1 SGHRS and CDR2 YFSETQ. This CDR3 comprises 14 residues. The DNA of the CDR3 is TGCGCCAGCAGCTTGGGACAGGGCTCCTACGAGCAGTACGTC. It encodes CASSLGQGSYEQYV.

CDR3 protein: CSVDLISGTGVPDTQYF. The CDR3 DNA sequence: TGCAGCGTTGACCTGATCTCCGGGACAGGGGTTCCAGATACGCAGTATTTT. V and J are TRBV29-1 and TRBJ2-3; 10 nucleotides agree with TRBD1. V was pared by 3 bases and J by 4 bases, with 13 bases of the junction left unmatched. Germline V CDR1 and CDR2: SQVTM, ANQGSEA. There are 17 residues in the CDR3.

The V call is TRBV7-3, the J call TRBJ2-1, with D possibly called TRBD1 or TRBD2 (5 bases each). Germline lookup yields CDR1 SGHTA and CDR2 FQGTGA. Trimming removed 4 bases from V and 5 bases from J, with 12 bases in between. The CDR3 spans 14 residues. The CDR3 region has the DNA TGTGCCAGCAGCTCTGGGACGGCTAACAATGAGCAGTTCTTC. Its protein is CASSSGTANNEQFF.

The gene calls are TRBV30 and TRBJ2-1; TRBD1 matches 10 bases. This CDR3 has 14 residues. Per germline, CDR1 GTSNPN and CDR2 SVGIG (reference sequence). Unmatched junction bases numbered 11, after V lost 8 bases and J lost 7 bases. In nucleotides, the CDR3 is TGTGCCGGAAGTATGACAGGGGGCAAGAATGAGCAGTTCTTC. Translation: CAGSMTGGKNEQFF.

The chain has TRBV30 and TRBJ2-3, with D possibly called TRBD1 or TRBD2 (6 bases each). CDR1 GTSNPN and CDR2 SVGIG come from the germline V gene (reference sequence). Trimming left V 2 bases short and J 4 bases short, with 16 bases between. CDR3 length: 15 residues. The CDR3 DNA reads TGTGCCTGGAGTTCTCCAGCCGGGGGCCCAGATACGCAGTATTTT. The encoded protein is CAWSSPAGGPDTQYF.

The V and J genes are TRBV27 and TRBJ2-6; D is undetermined. There are 16 residues in the CDR3. Trimming pared 5 bases from V and 0 bases from J, leaving 11 bases between. Germline CDR1 reads MNHEY; CDR2 reads SMNVEV (reference sequence). CDR3 loop: CASSPRRNSGANVLTF. The CDR3 DNA sequence: TGTGCCAGCAGTCCGAGACGGAACTCTGGGGCCAACGTCCTGACTTTC.

V is TRBV11-3 and J is TRBJ1-6; TRBD1 aligns across 7 bases. Germline V gives CDR1 SGHNT, CDR2 YENEEA. There are 13 residues in the CDR3. V lost 5 bases to trimming and J lost 8 bases; unmatched junction nucleotides: 3. DNA of the CDR3: TGTGCCAGCAGCACAGGGGCCTATTCACCCCTCCACTTT. It translates to CASSTGAYSPLHF.

The CDR3 nucleotides are TGTGCCAGCAGTCCCGGACAGGGATTAGGATCCTACAATGAGCAGTTCTTC. Protein: CASSPGQGLGSYNEQFF. This chain links TRBV6-2 or TRBV6-3 with TRBJ2-1; 8 nucleotides align to TRBD1. Germline values: CDR1 MNHEY, CDR2 SVGEGT. V gave up 5 bases and J gave up 1 base; unmatched junction bases: 10. CDR3 length: 17 residues.

The V and J genes are TRBV2 and TRBJ2-3; 10 positions match TRBD1. In germline, CDR1 is SNHLY, CDR2 FYNNEI. This CDR3 has 16 residues. V was clipped by 10 bases and J by 1 base; unmatched bases: 11. The CDR3 DNA sequence: TGTGCCACCTCGGGACAGGGGATGTCTGGCACAGATACGCAGTATTTT. Translated, it gives CATSGQGMSGTDTQYF.

By frequency in the sample, this clone is medium-sized. The genes are TRBV3-1 (or the pseudogene TRBV3-2) and TRBJ1-1, with 8 nucleotides matching TRBD1. V gave up 7 bases and J gave up 2 bases; unmatched junction bases: 12. Germline V CDR1 and CDR2: LGHDT, YNNKEL (reference sequence). The CDR3 is 16 residues long. In nucleotides, the CDR3 is TGTGCCAGCACCCCGATTGACAGGGGATATAACACTGAAGCTTTCTTT. Translating gives CASTPIDRGYNTEAFF.

The chain is built from TRBV5-1 and TRBJ1-5; no definite D call. This CDR3 is built from 15 residues. The germline V and J ends were trimmed by 0 bases and 6 bases, with 13 bases remaining between them. The germline gives CDR1 SGHRS, CDR2 YFSETQ. CDR3 DNA sequence: TGCGCCAGCAGCTTGGTCCGGCAGGACGGTCAGCCCCAGCATTTT. It translates to CASSLVRQDGQPQHF.